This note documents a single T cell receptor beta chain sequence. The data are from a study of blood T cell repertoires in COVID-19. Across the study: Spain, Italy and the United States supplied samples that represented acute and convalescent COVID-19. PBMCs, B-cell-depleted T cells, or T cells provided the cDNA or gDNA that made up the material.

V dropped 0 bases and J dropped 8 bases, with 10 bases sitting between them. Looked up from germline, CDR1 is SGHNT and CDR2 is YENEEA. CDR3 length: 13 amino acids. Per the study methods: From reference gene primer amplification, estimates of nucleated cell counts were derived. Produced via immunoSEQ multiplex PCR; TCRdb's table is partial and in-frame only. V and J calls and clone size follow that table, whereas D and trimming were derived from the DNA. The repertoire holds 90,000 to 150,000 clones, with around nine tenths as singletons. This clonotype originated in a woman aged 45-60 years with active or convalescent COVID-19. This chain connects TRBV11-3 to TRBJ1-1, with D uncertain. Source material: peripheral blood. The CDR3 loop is CASSLDQVSEAFF. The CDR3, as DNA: TGTGCCAGCAGCTTAGATCAGGTATCGGAAGCTTTCTTT.